The clone carrying this T cell receptor (beta chain) was recorded a few times. Its antigen is as yet unknown. The V and J ends lost 4 bases and 7 bases, in that order; junction bases with no gene match: 9. CDR1 and CDR2 from the germline V gene are SEHNR and FQNEAQ (reference sequence). The CDR3 length is 14 residues. The table came from immunoSEQ multiplex PCR; TCRdb's copy has only in-frame clones and leaves some out. The data hold about 340,000 clones, with about 93% observed a single time. The data stem from a study of brain T cells in children with intractable seizures. Stated time point: blood from clinic visit 5 months post-surgery; TSC patient then seizure free. The sequenced cases were selected for having the highest brain T cell transcript signatures. Pre-surgery treatment included at least one anti-epileptic drug. Findings and caveats of the study: Viral specificity was inferred only from CDR3 similarity; HCMV serostatus was unknown. Absence of clones before surgery may stem from lower sequencing depth.

The starting material was peripheral blood, obtained roughly 5 months after surgery. The J gene is TRBJ2-7, the V gene TRBV7-9, with TRBD2 identical over 8 bases. The TCR comes from a boy in the first two years of life with tuberous sclerosis and intractable seizures. CDR3 bases: TGTGCCAGCAGCTCTCCCCAAGCGGGAGTAGAGCAGTACTTC. This encodes CASSSPQAGVEQYF. The full variable domain, with the rest looked up from reference TRBV7-9 and TRBJ2-7, is DTGVSQNPRHKITKRGQNVTFRCDPISEHNRLYWYRQTLGQGPEFLTYFQNEAQLEKSRLLSDRFSAERPKGSFSTLEIQRTEQGDSAMYLCASSSPQAGVEQYFGPGTRLTVT.